The 20 T cell receptor beta chains presented below share a single source sample, sequenced in a study of beta chain features in type 1 diabetes. The isolated RNA, all of it, was reverse transcribed, so expressed TCRB transcripts were what got sequenced. Clones were sequenced by immunoSEQ multiplex PCR, and TCRdb holds only the in-frame ones, with some missing. The sample lists some 410,000 clones; about 10% were seen once. The sequenced sample was naive CD4+ T cells from blood. The receptors were gathered from a woman aged 18-35 years in good health.

The rearrangement links TRBV6-1 to TRBJ2-5; D unclear. Trimming removed 6 bases from V and 2 bases from J, with 10 bases in between. CDR3 length equals 13 residues. Germline V gene data show CDR1 as MNHNS and CDR2 as SASEGT. As DNA, the CDR3 is TGTGCCAGCAGGTGGGCGGTACAAGAGACCCAGTACTTC. It is translated as CASRWAVQETQYF.

This clone was found a few times. The V gene is TRBV7-3, the J gene TRBJ2-3; TRBD2 matches 7 bases. The germline V gene has CDR1 SGHTA and CDR2 FQGTGA. The CDR3 totals 13 residues. The V segment lost 6 bases and the J segment 3 bases; nucleotides outside the gene matches: 3. The CDR3 loop reads CASSAGVTDTQYF. The CDR3 region has the DNA TGTGCCAGCAGTGCGGGAGTAACAGATACGCAGTATTTT.

The chain combines TRBV6-5 with TRBJ2-2; D is perhaps TRBD2 (5 bases). Germline lookup yields CDR1 MNHEY and CDR2 SVGAGI. This CDR3 is 16 amino acids long. The ends were cut back, 2 bases at V and 1 base at J, with 11 bases in the middle. For the CDR3, the DNA is TGTGCCAGCAGTTACGGAGGCGGCCTGAACACCGGGGAGCTGTTTTTT. This gives the protein CASSYGGGLNTGELFF.

This clone has only a few counts. The CDR3 nucleotides are TGTGCCAGCAGTCCGACTAGCGGGAACCCCTACGAGCAGTACTTC. Protein product: CASSPTSGNPYEQYF. J is TRBJ2-7 and V is TRBV6-6; 11 nucleotides line up with TRBD2. Trimming cost V 5 bases and J 2 bases; bases outside gene matches: 5. CDR1 is MNHNY, CDR2 SVGAGI, per germline (reference sequence). This CDR3 is 15 amino acids long.

The V call is TRBV10-3, the J call TRBJ2-5, with TRBD1 matching over 7 bases. Germline values: CDR1 ENHRY, CDR2 SYGVKD. V trimming: 2 bases; J trimming: 5 bases; junction bases outside the gene matches: 5. The CDR3 consists of 14 residues. The chain's CDR3 is CAISEDSRGETQYF. The CDR3 DNA reads TGTGCCATCAGTGAGGATTCCAGGGGGGAGACCCAGTACTTC.

The sample holds a few counts of this clone. The CDR3 DNA follows: TGTGCCAGCAGCTCCAGGGGGTTTCGGGAGACCCAGTACTTC. Amino acids: CASSSRGFRETQYF. The J gene is TRBJ2-5, the V gene TRBV7-6, with TRBD1 matching over 7 bases. CDR3 size: 14 residues. CDR1 and CDR2 from the germline V gene are SGHVS and FNYEAQ. The ends lost 4 bases at V and 5 bases at J; junction bases unmatched: 7. Looking up the rest from reference TRBV7-6 and TRBJ2-5 gives the full variable domain: GAGVSQSPRYKVTKRGQDVALRCDPISGHVSLYWYRQALGQGPEFLTYFNYEAQQDKSGLPNDRFSAERPEGSISTLTIQRTEQRDSAMYRCASSSRGFRETQYFGPGTRLLVL.

This clone turned up a few times. The V and J genes are TRBV7-2 and TRBJ2-6; the match to TRBD2 covers 8 bases. V gave up 4 bases and J gave up 0 bases; unmatched junction bases: 5. The germline gives CDR1 SGHTA, CDR2 FQGNSA. The CDR3 is 17 amino acids. CDR3 residues: CASSSGLVYSGANVLTF. The CDR3 DNA reads TGTGCCAGCAGCTCGGGACTAGTCTACTCTGGGGCCAACGTCCTGACTTTC.

The chain carries TRBV7-2 and TRBJ1-4, with D uncertain. CDR1 and CDR2 (germline): SGHTA, FQGNSA. Trimming cost V 1 base and J 7 bases, with 10 bases left between them. The length of the CDR3 is 14 residues. CDR3 loop: CASSLGGQREKLFF. CDR3 bases: TGTGCCAGCAGCTTAGGAGGTCAACGTGAAAAACTGTTTTTT.

The chain combines TRBV7-2 with TRBJ2-7; tentatively, D is TRBD2 (6 bases). In germline, CDR1 is SGHTA, CDR2 FQGNSA. The length of the CDR3 is 15 residues. V was cut by 2 bases and J by 4 bases, with 15 bases left in between. In DNA, the CDR3 is TGTGCCAGCAGCTTAAACGGGCTAGCGAGGTACGAGCAGTACTTC. Translated, it gives CASSLNGLARYEQYF.

This clone was seen more than once but under ten times. J is TRBJ2-7 and V is TRBV19; perhaps TRBD2 as D (5 bases). Germline CDR1 LNHDA, CDR2 SQIVND (reference sequence). V gave up 4 bases and J gave up 1 base, with 17 bases separating them. The CDR3 runs 16 residues. The CDR3 bases are TGTGCCAGTAGTACCGGCGGGCTGGGAAGGTCCTACGAGCAGTACTTC. Translated, it gives CASSTGGLGRSYEQYF.

The rearrangement links TRBV20-1 to TRBJ2-5, with D unresolved. V lost 4 bases and J 6 bases, leaving 9 bases between the germline ends. The CDR3 consists of 11 residues. Germline V gene lookup returns CDR1 DFQATT and CDR2 SNEGSKA (reference sequence). CDR3 region: CSATPSKTQYF. The CDR3 coding sequence is TGCAGTGCTACCCCCAGCAAGACCCAGTACTTC.

This clone was observed at least ten times. J is TRBJ2-1 and V is TRBV29-1; D possibly uses TRBD1 or TRBD2 (5 bases each). Germline assignment: CDR1 SQVTM and CDR2 ANQGSEA. V was shortened by 3 bases and J by 8 bases, with 14 bases between the two germline ends. The CDR3 consists of 13 residues. The DNA of the CDR3 is TGCAGCGTTGATTCGGGGACGTGGGATGAGCAGTTCTTC. Translated, it gives CSVDSGTWDEQFF.

V usage is TRBV30 and J usage is TRBJ1-4; TRBD1 might be the D (5 bases). Looked up from germline, CDR1 is GTSNPN and CDR2 is SVGIG (reference sequence). The CDR3 loop spans 16 amino acids. V lost 0 bases and J 1 base, leaving 12 bases between the germline ends. The CDR3 region is CAWSVGRVVTNEKLFF. The DNA of the CDR3 is TGTGCCTGGAGTGTCGGCAGGGTGGTAACTAATGAAAAACTGTTTTTT. Based on the CDR3 plus reference TRBV30 and TRBJ1-4, the full variable domain is SQTIHQWPATLVQPVGSPLSLECTVEGTSNPNLYWYRQAAGRGLQLLFYSVGIGQISSEVPQNLSASRPQDRQFILSSKKLLLSDSGFYLCAWSVGRVVTNEKLFFGSGTQLSVL.

The rearrangement joins TRBV2 to TRBJ2-2, with D possibly being TRBD1 (5 bases). Germline CDR1 is SNHLY and CDR2 is FYNNEI. V lost 5 bases and J lost 5, with 9 bases in between. This CDR3 has 13 amino acids. CDR3 amino acids: CASSMGPTGELFF. The CDR3 DNA sequence: TGTGCCAGCAGTATGGGGCCAACCGGGGAGCTGTTTTTT.

This rearrangement joins TRBV14 to TRBJ2-2; D gene uncertain. The germline V and J ends were trimmed by 4 bases and 6 bases, with 15 bases remaining between them. The CDR3 has 15 residues. Germline assignment: CDR1 SGHDN and CDR2 FVKESK. CDR3 protein: CASSPRAPLAGELFF. For the CDR3, the DNA is TGTGCCAGCAGCCCAAGGGCTCCGTTAGCCGGGGAGCTGTTTTTT. Full variable domain (outside the CDR3, taken from reference TRBV14 and TRBJ2-2): EAGVTQFPSHSVIEKGQTVTLRCDPISGHDNLYWYRRVMGKEIKFLLHFVKESKQDESGMPNNRFLAERTGGTYSTLKVQPAELEDSGVYFCASSPRAPLAGELFFGEGSRLTVL.

The gene calls are TRBV6-1 and TRBJ2-3; 10 nucleotides agree with TRBD1. The CDR3 runs 15 residues. The V and J ends lost 8 bases and 2 bases, in that order; junction bases with no gene match: 7. Germline V gene lookup returns CDR1 MNHNS and CDR2 SASEGT. The CDR3 here is CASSRQGAYTDTQYF. The CDR3 nucleotides read TGTGCCAGCTCTCGACAGGGGGCTTACACAGATACGCAGTATTTT.

The chain is built from TRBV7-6 and TRBJ2-3, with D possibly TRBD2 on 6 matching bases. Per the germline V gene, CDR1 is SGHVS and CDR2 is FNYEAQ. Trimming pared 2 bases from V and 4 bases from J, leaving 7 bases between. The CDR3 spans 13 residues. The CDR3 loop reads CASSLSGPDTQYF. The DNA for the CDR3 is TGTGCCAGCAGCTTAAGCGGGCCAGATACGCAGTATTTT.

Here the CDR3 DNA reads TGTGCCAGCATGTCGCGGAGCTCCTACGAGCAGTACGTC. Its protein product is CASMSRSSYEQYV. The chain combines TRBV27 with TRBJ2-7; unclear D gene. This CDR3 spans 13 amino acids. V lost 7 bases and J lost 0, with 10 bases in between. Germline assignment: CDR1 MNHEY and CDR2 SMNVEV (reference sequence).

This clone appeared a few times. The rearrangement uses TRBV4-3 and TRBJ2-2; tentative D call: TRBD1 (5 bases). The germline CDR1 and CDR2 sequences are LGHNA and YSLEER. V was clipped by 2 bases and J by 2 bases, with 9 bases between them. CDR3 size: 15 residues. CDR3 nucleotide sequence: TGCGCCAGCAGCCAAAGACAGCCAAACACCGGGGAGCTGTTTTTT. It specifies CASSQRQPNTGELFF.

In this sample, this clone turned up many times. This sequence joins TRBV7-9 and TRBJ2-3; D is undetermined. Germline V gives CDR1 SEHNR, CDR2 FQNEAQ (reference sequence). V lost 5 bases, J lost 2 bases, and 2 bases lay in between. The CDR3 runs to 11 residues. In nucleotides, the CDR3 is TGTGCCAGCAGCAACACAGATACGCAGTATTTT. Its translation is CASSNTDTQYF.